These 32 T cell receptor beta chains share one sample of origin, sequenced in a study of T cells in Graves' hyperthyroidism and ophthalmopathy. It was RNA transcripts that yielded the amplified TCR beta CDR3 regions. During a first-round RT-PCR of the TCR CDR3, the HTBI primer set was used. TCRdb independently ran MiXCR on the multiplex PCR reads; one entry per CDR3 protein. The sample has around 300,000 distinct CDR3 sequences, more than 10% seen once; the top ten hold almost 8%. The sequencing sample was made of blood. The source of these receptors is a woman aged 25 to 39 with Graves' hyperthyroidism that later progressed to Graves' ophthalmopathy.

This clonotype was detected many times. This sequence joins TRBV5-8 and TRBJ2-7; 10 nucleotides agree with TRBD2. V lost 0 bases to trimming and J lost 7 bases; unmatched junction nucleotides: 4. The CDR3 spans 14 residues. Germline-derived CDR1 and CDR2 are SGHTS and YDEGEE. The CDR3 loop is CASSLEAGGREQYF. The CDR3 DNA follows: TGTGCCAGCAGCTTGGAAGCGGGAGGGCGAGAGCAGTACTTC. The entire variable domain, with the rest obtained from reference TRBV5-8 and TRBJ2-7, is as follows: EAGVTQSPTHLIKTRGQQATLRCSPISGHTSVYWYQQALGLGLQFLLWYDEGEERNRGNFPPRFSGRQFPNYSSELNVNALELEDSALYLCASSLEAGGREQYFGPGTRLTVT.

This clonotype was found a few times. The rearrangement uses TRBV9 and TRBJ1-6; tentative D call: TRBD1 (5 bases). Germline CDR1 is SGDLS and CDR2 is YYNGEE. V lost 0 bases and J 9 bases, leaving 13 bases between the germline ends. The CDR3 contains 15 residues. The DNA of the CDR3 is TGTGCCAGCAGCGTAGGGTGGCAGGGTGGTTCACCCCTCCACTTT. Translation: CASSVGWQGGSPLHF.

This clonotype was seen repeatedly, ten times or more. The CDR3 spells CASSHGTGGNTEAFF. DNA for the CDR3: TGTGCCAGCAGCCACGGGACAGGGGGAAACACTGAAGCTTTCTTT. This chain links TRBV6-1 with TRBJ1-1; 11 positions match TRBD1. The germline CDR1 and CDR2 sequences are MNHNS and SASEGT. CDR3 length: 15 amino acids. The junction had 5 bases not matched to a gene; V was cut back by 6 bases and J by 2 bases.

J is TRBJ1-5 and V is TRBV10-2, with D unclear. Germline CDR1 and CDR2: WSHSY and SAAADI. Trimming left V 3 bases short and J 0 bases short, with 6 bases between. The CDR3 runs 14 residues. The DNA of the CDR3 is TGCGCCAGCAGTGACGTGTATAGCAATCAGCCCCAGCATTTT. This encodes CASSDVYSNQPQHF.

There are many counts of this clonotype. CDR3 nucleotide sequence: TGTGCCAGCAGAGACCCGGGGCCTAACAATGAGCAGTTCTTC. Protein product: CASRDPGPNNEQFF. The chain combines TRBV11-1 with TRBJ2-1; either TRBD1 or TRBD2 may fit D (5 bases each). There are 14 residues in the CDR3. The ends were cut back, 6 bases at V and 5 bases at J, with 14 bases in the middle. Germline V CDR1 and CDR2: SGHAT, FQDESV (reference sequence).

This chain links TRBV4-3 with TRBJ2-1, with a tentative D call TRBD1 (5 bases). The CDR3 runs 14 residues. Per the germline V gene, CDR1 is LGHNA and CDR2 is YSLEER. Between the trimmed V and J ends, which lost 1 base and 6 bases, there was a span of 10 bases. The chain's CDR3 is CASSQVVTVNEQFF. CDR3 nucleotide sequence: TGCGCCAGCAGCCAAGTGGTGACAGTCAATGAGCAGTTCTTC.

Ten or more counts support this clonotype. V is TRBV7-2 and J is TRBJ2-7; a possible D gene is TRBD2 (6 bases). Between the trimmed V and J ends, which lost 0 bases and 4 bases, there was a span of 13 bases. The CDR3 is 15 amino acids. Germline values: CDR1 SGHTA, CDR2 FQGNSA. The CDR3 DNA follows: TGTGCCAGCAGCTTAGCGTCCGGGAGCCAGTACGAGCAGTACTTC. Translating it yields CASSLASGSQYEQYF.

The chain employs TRBV9 and TRBJ2-7, with a weak D call TRBD1 (5 bases). Germline CDR1 reads SGDLS; CDR2 reads YYNGEE. The V end was cut by 3 bases, the J end by 3 bases, with 13 bases between. The CDR3 spans 14 residues. The DNA for the CDR3 is TGTGCCAGCAGCGCCGATGGGGCCTTCTACGAGCAGTACTTC. Translation: CASSADGAFYEQYF.

This clonotype has at least ten counts. V is TRBV14 and J is TRBJ1-1; perhaps TRBD1 as D (6 bases). CDR3 length equals 13 residues. Germline-derived CDR1 and CDR2 are SGHDN and FVKESK. The V end was cut by 6 bases, the J end by 5 bases, with 13 bases between. The CDR3 DNA sequence: TGTGCCAGCAGTCACCTGAGGGGGACTGAAGCTTTCTTT. Encoded protein: CASSHLRGTEAFF.

This clonotype was recorded many times. The rearrangement links TRBV28 to TRBJ2-1, with TRBD2 identical over 7 bases. CDR3 size: 16 residues. The ends lost 4 bases at V and 5 bases at J; junction bases unmatched: 11. Germline CDR1 is MDHEN and CDR2 is SYDVKM. This CDR3 reads CASSSTIAGKHNEQFF. CDR3 sequence (DNA): TGTGCCAGCAGTTCGACGATAGCGGGCAAACACAATGAGCAGTTCTTC.

The rearrangement uses TRBV29-1 and TRBJ2-3, with D hard to call. Trimming removed 7 bases at V and 6 bases at J, with 17 bases between. This CDR3 has 13 residues. CDR1 is SQVTM and CDR2 is ANQGSEA in the germline V gene. The CDR3 coding sequence is TGCAGCGCCACGACGGAAACTCTGGATACGCAGTATTTT. Translated: CSATTETLDTQYF.

V gene TRBV5-6 combines with J gene TRBJ1-2; 10 nucleotides agree with TRBD1. The CDR3 sequence is 13 residues long. In germline, CDR1 is SGHDT, CDR2 YYEEEE. Unmatched junction bases numbered 5, after V lost 4 bases and J lost 8 bases. The CDR3 DNA is TGTGCCAGCAGCAGACAGGGGGCTCAGGGCTACACCTTC. It is translated as CASSRQGAQGYTF.

This clonotype has a count of ten or more. The chain has TRBV28 and TRBJ2-1; 9 bases are shared with TRBD2. Germline-derived CDR1 and CDR2 are MDHEN and SYDVKM. The ends lost 2 bases at V and 7 bases at J; junction bases unmatched: 6. CDR3 length: 15 residues. CDR3 residues: CASSLRASGKNEQFF. CDR3 in DNA: TGTGCCAGCAGTTTACGGGCTAGCGGGAAGAATGAGCAGTTCTTC.

This clonotype was counted ten times or more. The J gene is TRBJ2-1, the V gene TRBV6-2 or TRBV6-3, with TRBD2 as a possible D gene (6 bases). The CDR3 spans 16 residues. The germline gives CDR1 MNHEY, CDR2 SVGEGT. V was trimmed by 4 bases and J by 3 bases, leaving 16 bases between them. CDR3 bases: TGTGCCAGCAGTTGGCCTAGCGCCTACCTCTACAATGAGCAGTTCTTC. It specifies CASSWPSAYLYNEQFF.

This clonotype has ten or more counts. The rearrangement links TRBV11-3 to TRBJ2-1, with 12 bases matching TRBD2. The trim removed 0 bases at V and 6 bases at J, leaving 3 bases unmatched. CDR1 and CDR2 from the germline V gene are SGHNT and YENEEA. The CDR3 covers 16 residues. The DNA of the CDR3 is TGTGCCAGCAGCTTAGATTCACTAGCGGGAGGCAATGAGCAGTTCTTC. Residues: CASSLDSLAGGNEQFF.

This chain connects TRBV9 to TRBJ2-1, with 13 bases matching TRBD2. The CDR3 totals 15 residues. The V and J ends lost 3 bases and 5 bases, in that order; junction bases with no gene match: 2. Germline loops: CDR1 SGDLS, CDR2 YYNGEE. DNA of the CDR3: TGTGCCAGCAGCGCCGGACTAGCGGGGGACAATGAGCAGTTCTTC. This gives the protein CASSAGLAGDNEQFF.

This clonotype was observed many times. The rearrangement links TRBV6-2 or TRBV6-3 to TRBJ2-5; unclear D gene. CDR1 is MNHEY and CDR2 is SVGEGT in the germline V gene. V lost 4 bases to trimming and J lost 3 bases, with 9 bases between them. This CDR3 is built from 13 residues. The CDR3, as DNA: TGTGCCAGCAGTTCGGCAGGAAAAGAGACCCAGTACTTC. Amino acid sequence: CASSSAGKETQYF.

At least ten counts were recorded for this clonotype. The chain combines TRBV6-1 with TRBJ2-1, with a tentative D call TRBD2 (5 bases). This CDR3 contains 14 residues. In germline, CDR1 is MNHNS, CDR2 SASEGT. V lost 4 bases, J lost 2 bases, and 9 bases lay in between. The CDR3 DNA is TGTGCCAGCAGTGGCGGACTCGCCTACAATGAGCAGTTCTTC. This sequence encodes CASSGGLAYNEQFF.

This clonotype came up many times. This rearrangement joins TRBV19 to TRBJ1-1, with a possible D match to TRBD1 (5 bases). Trimming stripped 1 base from V and 0 bases from J, with 9 bases between. The germline V gene encodes CDR1 LNHDA and CDR2 SQIVND (reference sequence). This CDR3 comprises 15 residues. The DNA for the CDR3 is TGTGCCAGTAGTATAGGGCCAGGGATGAACACTGAAGCTTTCTTT. Translation gives CASSIGPGMNTEAFF.

This clonotype was found a few times. The V gene is TRBV7-9, the J gene TRBJ2-7; 13 bases align to TRBD2. V was pared by 0 bases and J by 5 bases, with 7 bases of the junction left unmatched. The CDR3 has 17 residues. CDR1 and CDR2 (germline): SEHNR, FQNEAQ (reference sequence). The CDR3 loop reads CASSLASGLAGVDEQYF. DNA of the CDR3: TGTGCCAGCAGCTTAGCATCCGGACTAGCGGGAGTAGACGAGCAGTACTTC. The whole variable domain, filled in from reference TRBV7-9 and TRBJ2-7, reads DTGVSQNPRHKITKRGQNVTFRCDPISEHNRLYWYRQTLGQGPEFLTYFQNEAQLEKSRLLSDRFSAERPKGSFSTLEIQRTEQGDSAMYLCASSLASGLAGVDEQYFGPGTRLTVT.

This clonotype was detected ten times or more. V gene TRBV30 combines with J gene TRBJ2-7, with 7 bases identical to TRBD1. Trimming took 4 bases from V and 5 from J; bases not matched to a gene: 11. Per the germline V gene, CDR1 is GTSNPN and CDR2 is SVGIG (reference sequence). The CDR3 runs 14 residues. CDR3: CAWTLPGGRNEQYF. CDR3 coding DNA: TGTGCCTGGACTCTGCCAGGGGGTCGAAACGAGCAGTACTTC.

The sample holds many counts of this clonotype. The CDR3 here is CATSPRDRENTGELFF. CDR3 bases: TGTGCCACCTCCCCCCGGGACAGGGAAAACACCGGGGAGCTGTTTTTT. The V and J genes are TRBV19 and TRBJ2-2; 9 nucleotides agree with TRBD1. With V trimmed by 10 bases and J by 2 bases, 11 bases remained unmatched. There are 16 residues in the CDR3. CDR1 and CDR2 (germline): LNHDA, SQIVND (reference sequence).

This clonotype came up many times. V and J are TRBV29-1 and TRBJ1-1; D not resolved. The length of the CDR3 is 11 residues. Between the trimmed V and J ends, which lost 6 bases and 1 base, there was a span of 6 bases. Germline V gene sequence: CDR1 SQVTM, CDR2 ANQGSEA. CDR3 sequence: CSVETNTEAFF. CDR3 nucleotides: TGCAGCGTCGAAACGAACACTGAAGCTTTCTTT.

In the case of this clonotype: Germline and junction disagree at one end, which may indicate a read error. The chain couples TRBV11-2 to TRBJ2-1; 8 nucleotides align to TRBD1. Germline CDR1 reads SGHAT; CDR2 reads FQNNGV. This CDR3 is 13 amino acids long. The CDR3 reads CTSSDYRGNEQFF. The CDR3 coding sequence is TGCACCAGCAGCGATTACAGGGGGAATGAGCAGTTCTTC. The entire variable domain, with the rest obtained from reference TRBV11-2 and TRBJ2-1, is as follows: EAGVAQSPRYKIIEKRQSVAFWCNPISGHATLYWYQQILGQGPKLLIQFQNNGVVDDSQLPKDRFSAERLKGVDSTLKIQPAKLEDSAVYLCTSSDYRGNEQFFGPGTRLTVL.

In its sample, this clonotype was seen many times. V usage is TRBV28 and J usage is TRBJ2-1, with D uncertain. This CDR3 spans 16 amino acids. Deletions cut 3 bases from V and 5 bases from J, with 17 bases between. Germline loops: CDR1 MDHEN, CDR2 SYDVKM. CDR3 sequence (DNA): TGTGCCAGCAGTTTGTGGTTGCGAGCGACCGACAATGAGCAGTTCTTC. This translates into CASSLWLRATDNEQFF.

There are many counts of this clonotype. The chain joins TRBV20-1 to TRBJ1-5, with 7 positions matching TRBD1. The germline gives CDR1 DFQATT, CDR2 SNEGSKA (reference sequence). The length of the CDR3 is 14 residues. Losses at the gene ends were 5 bases for V and 2 bases for J; bases not matched to a gene: 6. CDR3: CSAEDRKGNQPQHF. In DNA form, the CDR3 reads TGCAGTGCTGAGGACAGGAAGGGCAATCAGCCCCAGCATTTT.

This clonotype was recorded a few times. A much larger clonotype is one base distant, so this may be a read error. The V call is TRBV7-2, the J call TRBJ2-7; D uncertain. V was pared by 7 bases and J by 5 bases, with 18 bases between. The CDR3 sequence is 14 residues long. Germline lookup yields CDR1 SGHTA and CDR2 FQGNSA. CDR3 nucleotides: TGTGCCAGCACCGTCCAGGCATCGACCCACGAGCAGTACTTC. It is translated as CASTVQASTHEQYF.

This chain links TRBV19 with TRBJ1-5; D is possibly TRBD1 (5 bases). CDR1 and CDR2 (germline): LNHDA, SQIVND (reference sequence). The ends were cut back, 5 bases at V and 3 bases at J, with 14 bases in the middle. The length of the CDR3 is 15 residues. For the CDR3, the DNA is TGTGCCAGTAGTGTAGGTGGGGCCAACAATCAGCCCCAGCATTTT. This sequence encodes CASSVGGANNQPQHF. Combining the CDR3 with reference TRBV19 and TRBJ1-5 gives the whole variable domain DGGITQSPKYLFRKEGQNVTLSCEQNLNHDAMYWYRQDPGQGLRLIYYSQIVNDFQKGDIAEGYSVSREKKESFPLTVTSAQKNPTAFYLCASSVGGANNQPQHFGDGTRLSIL.

This clonotype was seen ten or more times. This rearrangement joins TRBV7-2 to TRBJ2-7; D possibly matches TRBD1 or TRBD2 (5 bases each). The V and J ends lost 1 base and 6 bases respectively, with 10 bases between them. Germline V gene lookup returns CDR1 SGHTA and CDR2 FQGNSA. CDR3 length: 13 amino acids. The CDR3 is CASSLGGALEQYF. The CDR3, as DNA: TGTGCCAGCAGCTTAGGAGGGGCCCTCGAGCAGTACTTC.

This clonotype was counted many times. The chain is built from TRBV12-3 or TRBV12-4 and TRBJ1-5, with D tentatively TRBD1 (5 bases). V lost 6 bases and J lost 9, with 15 bases in between. The CDR3 extends over 13 amino acids. CDR3 coding DNA: TGTGCCAGCAGCCGGGACGGGGCGGGGCCCCAGCATTTT. Translating it yields CASSRDGAGPQHF.

Ten or more counts support this clonotype. The chain links TRBV30 to TRBJ2-1; D is perhaps TRBD2 (6 bases). Between the trimmed V and J ends, which lost 5 bases and 13 bases, there was a span of 18 bases. Germline CDR1 reads GTSNPN; CDR2 reads SVGIG (reference sequence). This CDR3 has 12 amino acids. The CDR3 sequence: CAWGGGSAIQFF. The CDR3 bases are TGTGCCTGGGGGGGAGGTTCGGCTATACAGTTCTTC.

This clonotype was detected ten times or more. V and J are TRBV10-3 and TRBJ2-1; 8 bases agree with TRBD2. The V gene's germline CDR1 is ENHRY and CDR2 SYGVKD. The CDR3 runs 17 residues. Unmatched junction bases numbered 10, after V lost 2 bases and J lost 4 bases. CDR3: CAISENSGRSAYNEQFF. CDR3 DNA sequence: TGTGCCATCAGTGAGAACAGCGGGAGAAGTGCGTACAATGAGCAGTTCTTC.